This entry lists 30 T cell receptor beta chains sequenced from one sample in a study of graft-versus-host responses after intestinal transplantation. Clones were read by immunoSEQ multiplex PCR, and TCRdb kept only the in-frame ones, dropping some. The repertoire holds 20,000 to 25,000 clones, about 80% seen once, with roughly 3.1% in the top ten. Investigators treated the graft tissue so that it released intraepithelial and lamina propria lymphocytes. The source material was ileum tissue, sampled 12 days after intestinal transplant. These receptors were obtained from a human patient who received an intestinal transplant, so some T cells may come from the graft donor.

The chain employs TRBV4-3 and TRBJ1-4, with TRBD1 identical over 10 bases. The V and J ends lost 1 base and 7 bases, in that order; junction bases with no gene match: 6. CDR3 length: 16 amino acids. Germline CDR1 and CDR2: LGHNA and YSLEER. The DNA for the CDR3 is TGCGCCAGCAGCCAAGGACCGGGACAGGGGTTTGAAAAACTGTTTTTT. Its protein product is CASSQGPGQGFEKLFF.

The chain combines TRBV2 with TRBJ2-3, with 8 nucleotides matching TRBD2. This CDR3 region has 14 residues. V trimming: 8 bases; J trimming: 5 bases; junction bases outside the gene matches: 9. Per germline, CDR1 SNHLY and CDR2 FYNNEI. The CDR3 spells CASHPGGVGDTQYF. DNA for the CDR3: TGTGCCAGCCACCCGGGGGGGGTGGGAGATACGCAGTATTTT.

This clone was found once. The chain carries TRBV13 and TRBJ2-3, with D perhaps TRBD2 (7 bases). Germline CDR1 and CDR2: PRHDT and FYEKMQ (reference sequence). The V and J ends lost 0 bases and 4 bases respectively, with 20 bases between them. CDR3 length: 18 amino acids. The CDR3 DNA follows: TGTGCCAGCAGCTTAGGCATTGCGGGGGCCCTATTTGCAGATACGCAGTATTTT. This encodes CASSLGIAGALFADTQYF.

In this sample, this clone turned up a few times. The chain recombines TRBV12-5 with TRBJ2-7; 8 positions match TRBD1. V lost 6 bases, J lost 6 bases, and 4 bases stayed unmatched. In germline, CDR1 is LGHNT, CDR2 FRNRAP. This CDR3 region has 12 residues. The CDR3 protein is CASGHDRGEQYF. CDR3 nucleotide sequence: TGTGCTAGTGGGCATGACAGGGGCGAGCAGTACTTC.

DNA of the CDR3: TGCGCCAGCAGCCTGGACGCTTGGGAGACAGGCGATGAGCAGTTCTTC. Its protein is CASSLDAWETGDEQFF. This rearrangement joins TRBV4-1 to TRBJ2-1; D may be TRBD1 (6 bases). CDR1 and CDR2 from the germline V gene are MGHRA and YSYEKL. The CDR3 sequence is 16 residues long. Trimming took off 4 bases at V and 8 bases at J, with 21 bases between the two ends.

This clone occurred once. The chain joins TRBV11-2 to TRBJ2-5; the match to TRBD2 covers 8 bases. This CDR3 is 16 amino acids long. The V gene end was trimmed by 0 bases and the J gene end by 4 bases; junction bases not matched to a gene: 7. Germline assignment: CDR1 SGHAT and CDR2 FQNNGV. Written as DNA, the CDR3 is TGTGCCAGCAGCTTAGATAGGCAGCTAGCGGGAGAGACCCAGTACTTC. It yields the protein CASSLDRQLAGETQYF.

As to this clone: Mismatch with germline at one junction end may stem from a read error. The chain recombines TRBV12-5 with TRBJ2-2, with D perhaps matching TRBD1 (6 bases). The CDR3 has 18 residues. Germline CDR1 is LGHNT and CDR2 is FRNRAP. Here the CDR3 DNA reads TGTGCTAGTGTCACCATTTGGACGGGACACCCTGTTGACCGGGGAGCTGTTTTT. It yields the protein CASVTIWTGHPVDRGAVF. Using reference TRBV12-5 and TRBJ2-2 for the parts outside the CDR3, the full variable domain is DARVTQTPRHKVTEMGQEVTMRCQPILGHNTVFWYRQTMMQGLELLAYFRNRAPLDDSGMPKDRFSAEMPDATLATLKIQPSEPRDSAVYFCASVTIWTGHPVDRGAVFGEGSRLTVL.

The chain has TRBV29-1 and TRBJ2-7; 11 nucleotides match TRBD1. This CDR3 spans 19 amino acids. Germline assignment: CDR1 SQVTM and CDR2 ANQGSEA. With 5 bases clipped from V and 3 bases from J, the junction kept 21 bases outside the gene matches. The CDR3 DNA follows: TGCAGCGTTACTGTTCCAGGGACAGGGGGGTTTCCTTGGGGCTACGAGCAGTACTTC. The encoded protein is CSVTVPGTGGFPWGYEQYF.

This clone occurred a few times. V gene TRBV15 combines with J gene TRBJ2-5, with D perhaps TRBD2 (6 bases). This CDR3 contains 14 residues. The germline gives CDR1 LNHNV, CDR2 YYDKDF (reference sequence). V dropped 3 bases and J dropped 7 bases, with 15 bases sitting between them. CDR3 bases: TGTGCCACCAGCAGGGACGGGACTCACGGGACCCAGTACTTC. This gives the protein CATSRDGTHGTQYF. Together with reference TRBV15 and TRBJ2-5, the CDR3 gives the full variable domain: DAMVIQNPRYQVTQFGKPVTLSCSQTLNHNVMYWYQQKSSQAPKLLFHYYDKDFNNEADTPDNFQSRRPNTSFCFLDIRSPGLGDTAMYLCATSRDGTHGTQYFGPGTRLLVL.

This clone occurred a few times. In DNA form, the CDR3 reads TGTGCCAGCAGCTACCAGGGCTACGAGCAGTACTTC. Its translation: CASSYQGYEQYF. The J gene is TRBJ2-7, the V gene TRBV11-1; the D gene is possibly TRBD1 (5 bases). Trimming left V 4 bases short and J 3 bases short, with 7 bases between. CDR3 length equals 12 residues. CDR1 is SGHAT, CDR2 FQDESV, per germline (reference sequence).

The CDR3 reads CASKQWDTEAFF. The CDR3 DNA reads as TGTGCCAGCAAACAGTGGGACACTGAAGCTTTCTTT. This sequence joins TRBV27 and TRBJ1-1; no clear D. The CDR3 loop spans 12 amino acids. Trimming shortened V by 7 bases and J by 3 bases, and 9 bases separated the two germline ends. Germline loops: CDR1 MNHEY, CDR2 SMNVEV (reference sequence).

The rearrangement links TRBV7-9 to TRBJ2-3; weak D call: TRBD1 (5 bases). Germline values: CDR1 SEHNR, CDR2 FQNEAQ (reference sequence). V was shortened by 1 base and J by 2 bases, with 16 bases between the two germline ends. The CDR3 contains 17 residues. This CDR3 is CASSLVSADNPTDTQYF. The CDR3 nucleotides are TGTGCCAGCAGCTTAGTTTCGGCGGACAACCCCACAGATACGCAGTATTTT.

J is TRBJ2-6 and V is TRBV4-3, with a tentative D call TRBD2 (5 bases). This CDR3 spans 18 amino acids. Germline lookup yields CDR1 LGHNA and CDR2 YSLEER. Trimming shortened V by 2 bases and J by 0 bases, and 14 bases separated the two germline ends. For the CDR3, the DNA is TGCGCCAGCAGCCAAAGAGGGCCGGATGTCTCTGGGGCCAACGTCCTGACTTTC. Its protein product is CASSQRGPDVSGANVLTF.

The chain couples TRBV2 to TRBJ2-3, with 7 bases fitting TRBD1. There are 14 residues in the CDR3. Germline V gene data show CDR1 as SNHLY and CDR2 as FYNNEI. The V and J ends lost 4 bases and 2 bases, in that order; junction bases with no gene match: 3. The CDR3 nucleotides read TGTGCCAGCAGTGCCGACAGGGACACAGATACGCAGTATTTT. It codes for CASSADRDTDTQYF.

The rearrangement links TRBV2 to TRBJ2-5; TRBD2 matches at 9 bases. CDR1 and CDR2 from the germline V gene are SNHLY and FYNNEI. V was clipped by 7 bases and J by 5 bases; unmatched bases: 8. The CDR3 consists of 14 residues. CDR3 sequence (DNA): TGTGCCAGCACGGCTAGCGGGGTGGTCGAGACCCAGTACTTC. Encoded protein: CASTASGVVETQYF. The entire variable domain, with the rest obtained from reference TRBV2 and TRBJ2-5, is as follows: EPEVTQTPSHQVTQMGQEVILRCVPISNHLYFYWYRQILGQKVEFLVSFYNNEISEKSEIFDDQFSVERPDGSNFTLKIRSTKLEDSAMYFCASTASGVVETQYFGPGTRLLVL.

The chain recombines TRBV7-6 with TRBJ2-7, with 7 positions matching TRBD1. The CDR3 is 15 amino acids. V lost 5 bases to trimming and J lost 1 base; unmatched junction nucleotides: 8. Germline V gives CDR1 SGHVS, CDR2 FNYEAQ. This CDR3 is CASSPKPGQSYEQYF. The CDR3 DNA follows: TGTGCCAGCAGCCCCAAACCGGGACAGTCCTACGAGCAGTACTTC. The full variable domain, rest sourced from reference TRBV7-6 and TRBJ2-7, is GAGVSQSPRYKVTKRGQDVALRCDPISGHVSLYWYRQALGQGPEFLTYFNYEAQQDKSGLPNDRFSAERPEGSISTLTIQRTEQRDSAMYRCASSPKPGQSYEQYFGPGTRLTVT.

The V and J genes are TRBV5-1 and TRBJ1-1, with D perhaps TRBD1 (5 bases). In germline, CDR1 is SGHRS, CDR2 YFSETQ. This CDR3 is 15 amino acids long. The V gene lost 0 bases and the J gene lost 5 bases, with 14 bases spanning the gap. CDR3: CASSLDGQGGTEAFF. DNA of the CDR3: TGCGCCAGCAGCTTGGACGGTCAGGGTGGGACTGAAGCTTTCTTT.

The CDR3 here is CASRPLAGGTDTQYF. The CDR3, as DNA: TGTGCCAGCAGGCCACTAGCGGGGGGGACAGATACGCAGTATTTT. The J gene is TRBJ2-3, the V gene TRBV6-6; 13 nucleotides match TRBD2. The CDR3 runs 15 residues. The V and J ends lost 6 bases and 3 bases, in that order; junction bases with no gene match: 3. In germline, CDR1 is MNHNY, CDR2 SVGAGI (reference sequence).

V usage is TRBV7-2 and J usage is TRBJ2-7; unclear D gene. V lost 3 bases to trimming and J lost 3 bases, with 12 bases between them. In germline, CDR1 is SGHTA, CDR2 FQGNSA. This CDR3 comprises 14 residues. CDR3 protein: CASSFRRDRYEQYF. CDR3 nucleotides: TGTGCCAGCAGCTTCCGGAGAGACCGCTACGAGCAGTACTTC.

This clone showed up just a few times. This chain uses TRBV11-2 with TRBJ2-7, with D possibly TRBD1 on 5 matching bases. The germline gives CDR1 SGHAT, CDR2 FQNNGV. Trimming left V 5 bases short and J 6 bases short, with 11 bases between. The CDR3 is made up of 12 amino acids. The CDR3 DNA follows: TGTGCCAGCAGCCTTTTAGGGGTCGAGCAGTACTTC. It yields the protein CASSLLGVEQYF. Filled out from reference TRBV11-2 and TRBJ2-7, the complete variable domain reads EAGVAQSPRYKIIEKRQSVAFWCNPISGHATLYWYQQILGQGPKLLIQFQNNGVVDDSQLPKDRFSAERLKGVDSTLKIQPAKLEDSAVYLCASSLLGVEQYFGPGTRLTVT.

The J gene is TRBJ2-3, the V gene TRBV6-6; 7 bases are shared with TRBD1. The V gene end was trimmed by 5 bases and the J gene end by 3 bases; junction bases not matched to a gene: 8. CDR1 MNHNY and CDR2 SVGAGI come from the germline V gene (reference sequence). This CDR3 is built from 15 residues. In DNA, the CDR3 is TGTGCCAGCAGTCGTCCTCCAGGGGGAACAGATACGCAGTATTTT. Translation gives CASSRPPGGTDTQYF.

The rearrangement joins TRBV7-2 to TRBJ2-7; TRBD2 matches 7 bases. The CDR3 totals 15 residues. Germline V gives CDR1 SGHTA, CDR2 FQGNSA. The V and J ends lost 0 bases and 6 bases, in that order; junction bases with no gene match: 8. The CDR3 region has the DNA TGTGCCAGCAGCTTAGCGGGGAGGGTGGAGGGCGAGCAGTACTTC. This gives the protein CASSLAGRVEGEQYF.

V gene TRBV7-3 combines with J gene TRBJ2-1; 8 bases are a match to TRBD2. The germline V gene has CDR1 SGHTA and CDR2 FQGTGA. The CDR3 extends over 15 amino acids. Trimming took 3 bases from V and 0 from J; bases not matched to a gene: 1. CDR3 amino acids: CASSFRGGSYNEQFF. The CDR3 region has the DNA TGTGCCAGCAGCTTCCGGGGGGGCTCCTACAATGAGCAGTTCTTC. Supplemented by reference TRBV7-3 and TRBJ2-1, the full variable domain reads GAGVSQTPSNKVTEKGKYVELRCDPISGHTALYWYRQSLGQGPEFLIYFQGTGAADDSGLPNDRFFAVRPEGSVSTLKIQRTERGDSAVYLCASSFRGGSYNEQFFGPGTRLTVL.

V gene TRBV4-1 combines with J gene TRBJ2-7; D may be TRBD2 (5 bases). The germline gives CDR1 MGHRA, CDR2 YSYEKL. This CDR3 is 14 amino acids long. V shed 4 bases and J shed 6 bases, with 16 bases lying between them. CDR3 DNA sequence: TGCGCCAGCAGCCTGACTACGTTCGTGGGCGAGCAGTACTTC. Translating gives CASSLTTFVGEQYF.

V usage is TRBV7-2 and J usage is TRBJ2-7; 13 bases are shared with TRBD2. CDR3 length equals 17 residues. The V gene end was trimmed by 5 bases and the J gene end by 0 bases; junction bases not matched to a gene: 7. Germline CDR1 SGHTA, CDR2 FQGNSA. DNA for the CDR3: TGTGCCAGCAGCCGAGCGGGACTAGCGGGGAGCTCCTACGAGCAGTACTTC. Protein sequence: CASSRAGLAGSSYEQYF.

This sequence joins TRBV5-4 and TRBJ1-1; 8 bases line up with TRBD1. Trimming removed 2 bases from V and 9 bases from J; junction bases left unmatched: 6. Germline CDR1 reads SGHNT; CDR2 reads YYREEE (reference sequence). The CDR3 loop spans 13 amino acids. The CDR3 spells CASSFGQGGKAFF. CDR3 in DNA: TGTGCCAGCAGCTTCGGACAGGGTGGGAAAGCTTTCTTT.

This chain links TRBV7-2 with TRBJ2-5; 10 positions agree with TRBD1. The germline V gene encodes CDR1 SGHTA and CDR2 FQGNSA. V lost 5 bases and J lost 2; bases outside the gene matches: 5. This CDR3 comprises 15 residues. CDR3 residues: CASSQPDRGQETQYF. Here the CDR3 DNA reads TGTGCCAGCAGCCAACCGGACAGGGGGCAAGAGACCCAGTACTTC. Supplemented by reference TRBV7-2 and TRBJ2-5, the full variable domain reads GAGVSQSPSNKVTEKGKDVELRCDPISGHTALYWYRQSLGQGLEFLIYFQGNSAPDKSGLPSDRFSAERTGGSVSTLTIQRTQQEDSAVYLCASSQPDRGQETQYFGPGTRLLVL.

This sequence joins TRBV5-5 and TRBJ2-5, with D perhaps TRBD2 (7 bases). Germline CDR1 and CDR2: SGHKS and YYEKEE (reference sequence). This CDR3 comprises 15 residues. Deletions cut 3 bases from V and 4 bases from J, with 16 bases between. CDR3 bases: TGTGCCAGCAGCTGGGGGGGCGGGGCGGCAGAGACCCAGTACTTC. Translated: CASSWGGGAAETQYF.

J is TRBJ2-7 and V is TRBV15; TRBD1 matches at 9 bases. The germline gives CDR1 LNHNV, CDR2 YYDKDF (reference sequence). This CDR3 has 15 residues. V lost 0 bases, J lost 5 bases, and 5 bases stayed unmatched. The CDR3 protein is CATSRDGQGFHEQYF. For the CDR3, the DNA is TGTGCCACCAGCAGAGATGGACAGGGGTTTCACGAGCAGTACTTC.

This clone was recorded only once. The junction does not match germline at one end; this may be a read error. The rearrangement links TRBV28 to TRBJ2-6; perhaps TRBD2 as D (5 bases). The CDR3 totals 12 residues. In germline, CDR1 is MDHEN, CDR2 SYDVKM. CDR3 sequence (DNA): TGTGCCAGCAGTCCCCCTTGGTATCGAGCGGAATTC. Its protein is CASSPPWYRAEF.